Listed below are T cell receptor beta chains from one sample, sequenced in a study of beta chain features in type 1 diabetes. Profiling relied on immunoSEQ multiplex PCR, and the TCRdb table lists in-frame clones only, not all of them. Of 300,000 to 350,000 clones in the sample, around 19% were seen once. The source material was naive CD4+ T cells from blood. Receptors originate from a woman aged 18-29 years in good health. Both conserved end residues are part of each CDR3. A D gene is named only where the DNA matches it firmly. Some rows mark clone size as missing; the rest say once, few, many or name a class of expanded clone.

>TRBV7-2|TRBJ1-6|few|.
TGTGCCAGCAGCTACCGGGAGGTCAATTCACCCCTCCACTTT
CASSYREVNSPLHF
>TRBV19|TRBJ2-7|.|TRBD2
TGTGCCAGTAGTGAGGCGGGAGATCGTAAGCAGTACTTC
CASSEAGDRKQYF
>TRBV29-1|TRBJ2-7|.|TRBD1
TGCAGCGTTGACAGGGGGTTGGACGAGCAGTACTTC
CSVDRGLDEQYF
>TRBV15|TRBJ2-6|few|.
TGTGCCACCAGCAGAGATAGGGGGACATTCTTAGGTGGGGCCAACGTCCTGACTTTC
CATSRDRGTFLGGANVLTF
>TRBV2|TRBJ1-5|.|.
TGTGCCAGCAGTGGAGCTCAGGGGAATCAGCCCCAGCATTTT
CASSGAQGNQPQHF
>TRBV9|TRBJ2-5|few|.
TGTGCCAGCAGCGTAGGAGTCGTACGGGAGACCCAGTACTTC
CASSVGVVRETQYF
>TRBV29-1|TRBJ2-3|few|.
TGCAGCGTTGCTCACGCGTCGGGCGGGCATACGCAGTATTTT
CSVAHASGGHTQYF
>TRBV25-1|TRBJ2-1|.|.
TGTGCCAACAAACGTCCTAGGGGGATTCTCTACAATGAGCAGTTCTTC
CANKRPRGILYNEQFF
>TRBV14|TRBJ1-2|.|.
TGTGCCAGCAGCCATGTATCAGGGTTCTATGGCTACACCTTC
CASSHVSGFYGYTF
>TRBV9|TRBJ1-1|few|.
TGTGCCAGCAGCGCCTCCCGGGGAGGTTGGACTGAAGCTTTCTTT
CASSASRGGWTEAFF
>TRBV19|TRBJ2-3|.|.
TGTGCCAGTAGTGGACTGAATATTTTAACAGATACGCAGTATTTT
CASSGLNILTDTQYF
>TRBV19|TRBJ2-2|.|.
TGTGCCAGTAGTATAGGGGACTCTGCTACCGGGGAGCTGTTTTTT
CASSIGDSATGELFF
>TRBV25-1|TRBJ2-1|.|.
TGTGCCAGCAGTGACGTCCTTGCCCCGAGGGAGGATGAGCAGTTCTTC
CASSDVLAPREDEQFF
>TRBV18|TRBJ1-3|few|.
TGTGCCAGCACCCGACAGGAATCTGGAAACACCATATATTTT
CASTRQESGNTIYF
>TRBV5-1|TRBJ2-2|.|TRBD2
TGCGCCAGCACTAGCGGGAGCGACACCGGGGAGCTGTTTTTT
CASTSGSDTGELFF